A single sample gave rise to the 18 T cell receptor beta chains below, sequenced in a study of blood T cells in healthy people across ages. A J-beta primer mix and a sample-barcoded 5' primer were used in a second PCR of roughly 6 to 12 cycles. TCRdb used MiXCR to reprocess the 5' RACE reads, holding one entry per CDR3 protein. The profile shows roughly 650,000 distinct CDR3 sequences, 32% of them singletons. Sample: blood. These receptors came from a woman at least 80 years old in good health.

This clonotype was seen many times. A much larger clone differs by one base, so this may be a read error. The V gene is TRBV7-2, the J gene TRBJ2-7; 10 bases are a match to TRBD1. The CDR3 length is 15 residues. Trimming took 3 bases from V and 2 from J; bases not matched to a gene: 4. The germline V gene has CDR1 SGHTA and CDR2 FQGNSA. CDR3 bases: TGTGCCAGCAGCTTGACCGGGACAGGGGCCTACGAGCAGTACTTC. This encodes CASSLTGTGAYEQYF.

Many counts were recorded for this clonotype. This rearrangement joins TRBV5-1 to TRBJ1-1; 8 nucleotides align to TRBD1. Germline CDR1 SGHRS, CDR2 YFSETQ. V was pared by 1 base and J by 2 bases, with 10 bases of the junction left unmatched. The CDR3 is made up of 17 amino acids. CDR3 nucleotides: TGCGCCAGCAGCTTGAAAGGACAGGGAAGGGGAAACACTGAAGCTTTCTTT. Amino acid sequence: CASSLKGQGRGNTEAFF. The full variable domain, with the rest looked up from reference TRBV5-1 and TRBJ1-1, is KAGVTQTPRYLIKTRGQQVTLSCSPISGHRSVSWYQQTPGQGLQFLFEYFSETQRNKGNFPGRFSGRQFSNSRSEMNVSTLELGDSALYLCASSLKGQGRGNTEAFFGQGTRLTVV.

This clonotype was detected many times. The chain combines TRBV7-8 with TRBJ2-7, with D unresolved. CDR3 length equals 13 residues. Germline V gene lookup returns CDR1 SGHVS and CDR2 FQNEAQ. The V end lost 1 base, the J end lost 12 bases, and 16 bases lay between the germline ends. The CDR3 coding sequence is TGTGCCAGCAGCTTAGTGGTCCAGGAGCAAGTGTACTTC. Protein: CASSLVVQEQVYF.

In this sample, this clonotype turned up many times. The chain employs TRBV5-1 and TRBJ2-7; 7 bases align to TRBD1. In germline, CDR1 is SGHRS, CDR2 YFSETQ. The CDR3 is 14 amino acids. V lost 3 bases to trimming and J lost 2 bases; unmatched junction nucleotides: 5. CDR3: CASSSRTGAYEQYF. In nucleotides, the CDR3 is TGCGCCAGCAGCTCTCGGACAGGCGCCTACGAGCAGTACTTC. Together with reference TRBV5-1 and TRBJ2-7, the CDR3 gives the full variable domain: KAGVTQTPRYLIKTRGQQVTLSCSPISGHRSVSWYQQTPGQGLQFLFEYFSETQRNKGNFPGRFSGRQFSNSRSEMNVSTLELGDSALYLCASSSRTGAYEQYFGPGTRLTVT.

CDR3 in amino acids: CAWSVRWTEAFF. The CDR3 coding sequence is TGTGCCTGGAGTGTAAGGTGGACTGAAGCTTTCTTT. The chain couples TRBV30 to TRBJ1-1; no definite D call. The CDR3 has 12 amino acids. The V end was cut by 0 bases, the J end by 5 bases, with 7 bases between. Germline loops: CDR1 GTSNPN, CDR2 SVGIG (reference sequence).

At least ten counts were recorded for this clonotype. The chain has TRBV12-3 or TRBV12-4 and TRBJ1-6; D possibly corresponds to TRBD1 (6 bases). This CDR3 has 17 residues. Trimming shortened V by 5 bases and J by 10 bases, and 24 bases separated the two germline ends. Here the CDR3 reads CASSPTLGQGNGSPLHF. Written as DNA, the CDR3 is TGTGCCAGCAGTCCTACCCTGGGGCAGGGGAATGGATCACCCCTCCACTTT.

J is TRBJ2-7 and V is TRBV20-1, with D possibly being TRBD2 (5 bases). V was clipped by 5 bases and J by 1 base, with 12 bases between them. The CDR3 is 13 residues long. The germline CDR1 and CDR2 sequences are DFQATT and SNEGSKA (reference sequence). The CDR3 is CSAPFSESYEQYF. The CDR3 DNA reads TGCAGTGCTCCCTTTAGCGAGTCCTACGAGCAGTACTTC.

At least ten counts were recorded for this clonotype. CDR3 in DNA: TGTGCCAGCAGTTTAACCCGGGCACAAGAGACCCAGTACTTC. This encodes CASSLTRAQETQYF. V usage is TRBV27 and J usage is TRBJ2-5, with D unresolved. The length of the CDR3 is 14 residues. V was trimmed by 2 bases and J by 2 bases, leaving 9 bases between them. Germline CDR1 MNHEY, CDR2 SMNVEV (reference sequence).

CDR3 sequence: CASSETASGGNKNEQFF. The CDR3 DNA sequence: TGTGCCAGCAGTGAAACGGCTAGCGGGGGGAACAAGAATGAGCAGTTCTTC. The chain is built from TRBV2 and TRBJ2-1; 11 nucleotides agree with TRBD2. The V and J ends lost 2 bases and 7 bases, in that order; junction bases with no gene match: 10. Germline V gene lookup returns CDR1 SNHLY and CDR2 FYNNEI. This CDR3 region has 17 residues.

This clonotype was detected a few times. The genes are TRBV28 and TRBJ2-1; perhaps TRBD2 as D (7 bases). This CDR3 contains 17 residues. CDR1 MDHEN and CDR2 SYDVKM come from the germline V gene. With 5 bases removed from V and 2 bases from J, the gap between germline ends came to 19 bases. The CDR3 protein is CASSVLRGGGPYNEQFF. The DNA for the CDR3 is TGTGCCAGCAGTGTCCTTAGAGGGGGGGGGCCCTACAATGAGCAGTTCTTC.

This clonotype was observed a few times. V usage is TRBV5-6 and J usage is TRBJ1-1; the D gene is possibly TRBD1 (6 bases). V was cut by 2 bases and J by 2 bases, with 16 bases left in between. CDR3 length: 16 amino acids. Germline CDR1 reads SGHDT; CDR2 reads YYEEEE. The CDR3 DNA sequence: TGTGCCAGCAGCTTTTTAGTACAGGGAGGAAACACTGAAGCTTTCTTT. It yields the protein CASSFLVQGGNTEAFF. The variable domain in full, with the rest retrieved from reference TRBV5-6 and TRBJ1-1, is DAGVTQSPTHLIKTRGQQVTLRCSPKSGHDTVSWYQQALGQGPQFIFQYYEEEERQRGNFPDRFSGHQFPNYSSELNVNALLLGDSALYLCASSFLVQGGNTEAFFGQGTRLTVV.

This chain links TRBV5-4 with TRBJ1-6, with D maybe TRBD1 (5 bases). The V and J ends lost 1 base and 10 bases respectively, with 12 bases between them. CDR3 length: 14 amino acids. Germline V gene sequence: CDR1 SGHNT, CDR2 YYREEE (reference sequence). The CDR3 spells CASSLRAGNSPLHF. In DNA, the CDR3 is TGTGCCAGCAGCTTGCGGGCAGGGAACTCACCCCTCCACTTT.

With respect to this clonotype: A clone one base away is much larger, so this may be a read error. The chain employs TRBV20-1 and TRBJ2-1; 11 nucleotides match TRBD1. CDR1 and CDR2 (germline): DFQATT, SNEGSKA (reference sequence). Trimming removed 6 bases from V and 10 bases from J; junction bases left unmatched: 5. This CDR3 is built from 12 residues. In nucleotides, the CDR3 is TGCAGTGCGGGGGGACAGGGGGACGAGCAGTTCTTC. Its translation is CSAGGQGDEQFF.

This clonotype turned up a few times. CDR3 nucleotides: TGCGCCAGCAGCGTCGAGAATACGAACACTGAAGCTTTCTTT. Amino acids: CASSVENTNTEAFF. The chain links TRBV5-1 to TRBJ1-1; D uncertain. The germline CDR1 and CDR2 sequences are SGHRS and YFSETQ. The CDR3 loop spans 14 amino acids. The ends were cut back, 4 bases at V and 1 base at J, with 11 bases in the middle.

The chain is built from TRBV2 and TRBJ1-5; 9 bases line up with TRBD1. Germline V gene lookup returns CDR1 SNHLY and CDR2 FYNNEI. V lost 6 bases to trimming and J lost 1 base; unmatched junction nucleotides: 4. The CDR3 consists of 15 residues. CDR3 sequence reads: CASRAGTGSNQPQHF. The CDR3 nucleotides read TGTGCCAGCAGGGCCGGGACAGGGAGCAATCAGCCCCAGCATTTT. Based on the CDR3 plus reference TRBV2 and TRBJ1-5, the full variable domain is EPEVTQTPSHQVTQMGQEVILRCVPISNHLYFYWYRQILGQKVEFLVSFYNNEISEKSEIFDDQFSVERPDGSNFTLKIRSTKLEDSAMYFCASRAGTGSNQPQHFGDGTRLSIL.

V is TRBV7-2 and J is TRBJ1-2; no clear D gene. The germline V gene has CDR1 SGHTA and CDR2 FQGNSA. This CDR3 contains 13 residues. V was cut by 5 bases and J by 0 bases, with 7 bases left in between. The CDR3 sequence: CASSARPNYGYTF. The CDR3 coding sequence is TGTGCCAGCAGCGCCCGCCCTAACTATGGCTACACCTTC.

The rearrangement joins TRBV24-1 to TRBJ2-2; D remains unclear. Deletions cut 2 bases from V and 1 base from J, with 4 bases between. The CDR3 spans 14 residues. The germline V gene has CDR1 KGHDR and CDR2 SFDVKD. CDR3 region: CATSDSGNTGELFF. The CDR3 DNA sequence: TGTGCCACCAGTGATTCAGGGAACACCGGGGAGCTGTTTTTT.

Worth noting for this clonotype: This may arise from a read error, as a much more abundant clone is one base away. V and J are TRBV3-1 and TRBJ2-5; 8 nucleotides align to TRBD2. CDR3 size: 17 residues. Losses at the gene ends were 0 bases for V and 11 bases for J; bases not matched to a gene: 17. The germline V gene encodes CDR1 LGHDT and CDR2 YNNKEL (reference sequence). The CDR3 DNA follows: TGTGCCAGCAGCCAAGATCTTAACGGGGGGGCCGGGAATGAGCAGTACTTC. This codes for CASSQDLNGGAGNEQYF.